This T cell receptor (beta chain) appears in the sequencing data of a study of vaccination and CD4 T cells after COVID-19. Study-wide results and limits: Detection of a median around 85% of reactive clones in convalescent patients was confined to the period after vaccination.

Treatment of the sample: approximately 9-day PBMC culture with coronavirus spike peptide pools or control peptides (ViraFEST assay). Gathering of the CD4+ T cells, from the unexposed donor, took place before the COVID-19 pandemic (2011-2018). ViraFEST relied on peptide pools to expand antigen-specific T cells; the TCRs were sequenced afterward. V was cut by 7 bases and J by 0 bases, with 14 bases left in between. The CDR3 is 15 amino acids. Germline V gene lookup returns CDR1 MNHNS and CDR2 SASEGT. The Oncomine TCR Beta short-read assay generated sequence data from the DNA of cultured CD4+ T cells. TCRdb re-called the PCR reads with MiXCR, one entry per CDR3 protein. Here the sample spans around 7,100 distinct CDR3 sequences, around 50% being singletons. This clonotype was picked up a small number of times. As yet, its antigen is unknown.

Source material: CD4+ T cells from blood, cultured in vitro. The J gene is TRBJ2-3, the V gene TRBV6-1; D unresolved. The sequence derives from a human donor in good health. This CDR3 is CASTPLGGSTDTQYF. CDR3 DNA sequence: TGTGCCAGCACCCCCTTAGGCGGTAGCACAGATACGCAGTATTTT.